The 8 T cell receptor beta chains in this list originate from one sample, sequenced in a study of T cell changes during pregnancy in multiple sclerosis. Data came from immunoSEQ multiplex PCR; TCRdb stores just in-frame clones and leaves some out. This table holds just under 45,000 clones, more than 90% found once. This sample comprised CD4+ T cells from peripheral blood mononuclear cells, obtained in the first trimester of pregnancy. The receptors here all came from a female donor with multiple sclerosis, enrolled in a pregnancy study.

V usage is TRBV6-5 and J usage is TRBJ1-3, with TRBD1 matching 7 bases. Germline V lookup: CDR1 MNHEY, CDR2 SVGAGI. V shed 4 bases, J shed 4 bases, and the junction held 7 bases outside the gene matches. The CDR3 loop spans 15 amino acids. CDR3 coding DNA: TGTGCCAGCAGTTCGACAGGGTCTTGGGGAAACACCATATATTTT. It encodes CASSSTGSWGNTIYF.

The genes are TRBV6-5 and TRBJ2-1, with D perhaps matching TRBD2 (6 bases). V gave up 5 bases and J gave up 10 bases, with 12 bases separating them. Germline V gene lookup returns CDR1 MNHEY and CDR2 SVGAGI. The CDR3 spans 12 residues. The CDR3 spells CASSRLGQEQFF. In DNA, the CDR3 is TGTGCCAGCAGTCGACTAGGACAAGAGCAGTTCTTC.

The CDR3 region has the DNA TGTGCCAGCGAGGGGAACATGGAAGGGGAGGATGGGGTCTATGGCTACACCTTC. Residues: CASEGNMEGEDGVYGYTF. The V gene is TRBV28, the J gene TRBJ1-2; weak D call: TRBD1 (5 bases). Germline CDR1 MDHEN, CDR2 SYDVKM. The CDR3 contains 18 residues. The germline V and J ends were trimmed by 8 bases and 4 bases, with 29 bases remaining between them.

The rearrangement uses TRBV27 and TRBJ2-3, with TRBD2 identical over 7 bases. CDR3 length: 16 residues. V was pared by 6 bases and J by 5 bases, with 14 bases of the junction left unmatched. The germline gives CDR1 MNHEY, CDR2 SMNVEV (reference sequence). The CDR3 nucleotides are TGTGCCAGCAGGCTGTCGGTAGGGAGGGCCTTAGATACGCAGTATTTT. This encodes CASRLSVGRALDTQYF.

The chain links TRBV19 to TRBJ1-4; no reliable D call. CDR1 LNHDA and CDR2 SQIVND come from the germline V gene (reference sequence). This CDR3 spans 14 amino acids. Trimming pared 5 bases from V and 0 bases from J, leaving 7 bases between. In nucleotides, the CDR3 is TGTGCCAGTAGTTATACTGCAACTAATGAAAAACTGTTTTTT. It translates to CASSYTATNEKLFF. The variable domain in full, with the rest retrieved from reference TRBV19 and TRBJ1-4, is DGGITQSPKYLFRKEGQNVTLSCEQNLNHDAMYWYRQDPGQGLRLIYYSQIVNDFQKGDIAEGYSVSREKKESFPLTVTSAQKNPTAFYLCASSYTATNEKLFFGSGTQLSVL.

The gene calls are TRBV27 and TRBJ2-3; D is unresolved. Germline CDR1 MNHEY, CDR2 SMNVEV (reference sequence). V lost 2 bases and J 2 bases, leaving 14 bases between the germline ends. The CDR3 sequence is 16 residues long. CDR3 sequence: CASSLMASGLTDTQYF. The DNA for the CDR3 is TGTGCCAGCAGTTTAATGGCCAGTGGGCTCACAGATACGCAGTATTTT.

The CDR3 DNA reads as TGTGCCAGCAGTTTATGGGGTCGGAGAGAGGTGGTCACTGAAGCTTTCTTT. This gives the protein CASSLWGRREVVTEAFF. This chain uses TRBV28 with TRBJ1-1, with no clear D. The length of the CDR3 is 17 residues. Between the trimmed V and J ends, which lost 0 bases and 4 bases, there was a span of 18 bases. Germline V lookup: CDR1 MDHEN, CDR2 SYDVKM. Filled out from reference TRBV28 and TRBJ1-1, the complete variable domain reads DVKVTQSSRYLVKRTGEKVFLECVQDMDHENMFWYRQDPGLGLRLIYFSYDVKMKEKGDIPEGYSVSREKKERFSLILESASTNQTSMYLCASSLWGRREVVTEAFFGQGTRLTVV.

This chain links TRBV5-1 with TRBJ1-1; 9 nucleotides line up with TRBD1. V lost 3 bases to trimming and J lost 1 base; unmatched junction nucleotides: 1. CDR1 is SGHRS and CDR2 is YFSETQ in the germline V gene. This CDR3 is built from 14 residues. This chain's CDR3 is CASSWGQGNTEAFF. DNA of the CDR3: TGCGCCAGCAGCTGGGGACAGGGGAACACTGAAGCTTTCTTT.